Below, one T cell receptor (beta chain) is given with its context. The data originate from a study of T cell responses to AZD1222 COVID-19 vaccine. Profiling relied on immunoSEQ multiplex PCR, and the TCRdb table lists in-frame clones only, not all of them. Among more than 95,000 clones, just over 85% were seen once, and the ten largest hold over 7.5%. The CDR3 runs to 15 residues. Germline-derived CDR1 and CDR2 are SGHVS and FQNEAQ. With V trimmed by 5 bases and J by 1 base, 4 bases remained unmatched. The origin of this receptor is an adult in good health. Material: peripheral blood, obtained on day 0 of AZD1222 vaccination. The V gene is TRBV7-8, the J gene TRBJ1-2; TRBD1 aligns across 10 bases. DNA for the CDR3: TGTGCCAGCAGCGTGAGGGACAGGGGTAACTATGGCTACACCTTC. Protein product: CASSVRDRGNYGYTF. The whole variable domain, filled in from reference TRBV7-8 and TRBJ1-2, reads GAGVSQSPRYKVAKRGQDVALRCDPISGHVSLFWYQQALGQGPEFLTYFQNEAQLDKSGLPSDRFFAERPEGSVSTLKIQRTQQEDSAVYLCASSVRDRGNYGYTFGSGTRLTVV.